Listed below are T cell receptor beta chains from one sample, sequenced in a study of post-analysis software for immune sequencing data. TCRdb reprocessed the PCR reads via MiXCR and lists one record per CDR3 protein. The sample records 740,000 or so distinct CDR3 sequences, approximately 53% being singletons. The sample taken for sequencing was blood. The receptor source for this set is a girl aged 5-17 years with multiple sclerosis. The conserved cysteine and the conserved F or W are not part of the CDR3 here. Size is stated for part of the rows, as once, few or many counts, or as a class when the clone is expanded.

abundance	v_gene	j_gene	CDR3aa
-	TRBV4-2	TRBJ2-3	ASSQALTDTQY
-	TRBV12-3/TRBV12-4	TRBJ2-1	ASSFSPGGLSHEQF
few	TRBV5-5	TRBJ2-7	ASSLMGTGPYEQY
-	TRBV4-1	TRBJ2-1	ASSPVKRETYEQF
-	TRBV7-6	TRBJ2-7	ASSLGVADSYEQY
-	TRBV4-2	TRBJ2-1	ASSQDTAGAHNEQF
few	TRBV18	TRBJ1-5	ASSPTGQGGQPQH
-	TRBV5-1	TRBJ2-1	ASSRTSGSNEQF
-	TRBV6-5	TRBJ2-5	ASSYSSGGGQETQY
once	TRBV15	-	ATSRTGLATYEQY
few	TRBV25-1	TRBJ2-5	ASSDLRTQY
-	TRBV12-3/TRBV12-4	TRBJ1-6	ASSSRGNSPRH
-	TRBV5-1	TRBJ2-2	ASSTGPPGELF
once	TRBV15	TRBJ1-3	ATSRTGAGNTIY
once	TRBV3-1	TRBJ2-3	ASSNRGIADTQY
-	TRBV7-9	TRBJ1-2	ASSLAADGYGYT
-	TRBV5-8	TRBJ2-1	ASSLKGGLYNEQF
-	TRBV12-3/TRBV12-4	TRBJ2-3	ASSQPLAGGGDTQY
-	TRBV9	TRBJ2-4	ASSGRDTNIQY
few	TRBV7-2	TRBJ2-5	ASSSAGAETQY
-	TRBV2	TRBJ2-1	ASSDVGTSAHNEQF
-	TRBV18	TRBJ2-2	ASSQQGASGELF
few	TRBV6-6	TRBJ2-5	ASTERGRQETQY
many	TRBV12-3/TRBV12-4	TRBJ2-7	ASSLAGGIYEQY
few	TRBV10-2	TRBJ2-7	ASMGLALYEQY
-	TRBV29-1	TRBJ1-4	SVPGTGGREEKLF
-	TRBV29-1	TRBJ2-5	SVDVRETQY
-	TRBV3-1	TRBJ1-1	ASSQDLAQNTEAF
-	TRBV6-1	TRBJ1-4	ASSEFALDEKLF
once	TRBV6-5	TRBJ2-1	ASSYGGTANEQF
few	TRBV20-1	TRBJ1-1	SARDVPDRVNTEAF
few	TRBV10-3	TRBJ2-7	AIRESTTTYEQY
-	TRBV12-3/TRBV12-4	TRBJ2-3	ASSLRGDGTQY
-	TRBV7-9	TRBJ1-2	ASSYRGQVYGYT
-	TRBV5-1	TRBJ2-3	ASSLRPRATDTQY
-	TRBV5-1	TRBJ2-1	ASSLPLNEQF
-	TRBV25-1	TRBJ2-3	ASSESGGRTDTQY
-	TRBV6-1	TRBJ1-5	ASSEASNQPQH
few	TRBV5-1	TRBJ2-7	ASSVAGYSYEQY
-	TRBV6-1	TRBJ2-1	ASSGRGLKNEQF
-	TRBV6-6	TRBJ2-1	AGSPPRGRVNEQF
-	TRBV9	TRBJ2-1	ASSVDDLSSYNEQF
-	TRBV12-3/TRBV12-4	TRBJ2-7	ASSEQGGHSYEQY
-	TRBV6-5	TRBJ2-5	ASSFVGVSETQY
-	TRBV7-9	TRBJ2-1	ASSLVAGGRYNEQF
-	TRBV12-3/TRBV12-4	TRBJ2-7	ASSLAGLAGGAEQY
-	TRBV5-1	TRBJ2-7	ASNLDGDSYEQY
few	TRBV7-3	TRBJ2-1	ASSGNSGLADEQF
-	TRBV2	TRBJ2-5	ASSGPGPQETQY
few	TRBV2	TRBJ2-4	ASSQSTSGRVKNIQY
-	TRBV7-2	TRBJ2-7	ASSPRGEAYEQY
-	TRBV6-6	TRBJ2-1	ASSYDSLNEQF
few	TRBV4-1	TRBJ2-7	ASSPQLLASGFSYEQY
once	TRBV3-1	TRBJ2-6	ASSSSAPSGANVLT
-	TRBV12-5	TRBJ1-2	ASGLVPSIRGNYGYT
-	TRBV6-5	TRBJ2-1	ASSYFSVAGDWYNEQF
few	TRBV20-1	TRBJ2-1	SALSGRANEQF
-	TRBV12-3/TRBV12-4	TRBJ2-1	ASSPYSGNEQF